A selection of T cell receptor beta chains follows, all from one sample in a study of blood T cell repertoires in COVID-19. Clones were sequenced by immunoSEQ multiplex PCR, and TCRdb holds only the in-frame ones, with some missing. The sample contains 350,000 to 500,000 clones, roughly 90% of which appear only once. The specimen sequenced was PBMCs or T cells enriched from blood (not recorded which). The source is a woman aged 18 to 35 who had been exposed to COVID-19. CDR3s include the opening cysteine and the closing phenylalanine or tryptophan. A D gene is named only where the DNA matches it firmly. Clone size is not always given. Where it is, it says once, few, many or a class for expanded clones.

CDR3aa	CDR3nt	v_gene	len	j_gene	d_gene	abundance
CASSPLDTGELFF	TGTGCCAGTAGTCCTCTTGACACCGGGGAGCTGTTTTTT	TRBV19	13	TRBJ2-2	-	-
CASSTRTGDNSPLHF	TGTGCCAGCAGTACACGGACAGGGGATAATTCACCCCTCCACTTT	TRBV5-5	15	TRBJ1-6	TRBD1	-
CASSDSASGGTDTQYF	TGTGCCAGCAGTGACTCAGCTAGCGGAGGCACAGATACGCAGTATTTT	TRBV6-4	16	TRBJ2-3	TRBD2	-
CASSLVGSNEQFF	TGCGCCAGCAGCTTGGTCGGGAGCAATGAGCAGTTCTTC	TRBV5-1	13	TRBJ2-1	-	-
CASSQGVSYEQYF	TGTGCCAGCTCACAGGGGGTCTCCTACGAGCAGTACTTC	TRBV18	13	TRBJ2-7	-	-
CASSLGDRIVTEAFF	TGTGCCAGCAGCTTAGGGGACAGGATAGTGACTGAAGCTTTCTTT	TRBV11-1	15	TRBJ1-1	TRBD1	few
CASSRRTGHYEQYF	TGTGCCAGCAGTAGGCGGACAGGACATTACGAGCAGTACTTC	TRBV5-5	14	TRBJ2-7	TRBD1	-
CASSQGSGVDQPQHF	TGCGCCAGCAGCCAAGGTTCAGGGGTCGATCAGCCCCAGCATTTT	TRBV4-1	15	TRBJ1-5	-	-
CASSQEGQGLNSPLHF	TGCGCCAGCAGCCAAGAGGGACAGGGCCTTAATTCACCCCTCCACTTT	TRBV4-3	16	TRBJ1-6	TRBD1	medium-sized
CASSQVGSYEQYF	TGTGCCAGCAGCCAAGTAGGGAGCTACGAGCAGTACTTC	TRBV14	13	TRBJ2-7	-	-
CASSQGQGTYEQYF	TGTGCCAGCAGCCAGGGACAGGGTACCTACGAGCAGTACTTC	TRBV3-1/TRBV3-2	14	TRBJ2-7	TRBD1	-
CASRVWDNADYEQYF	TGTGCCAGCAGGGTTTGGGACAACGCGGACTACGAGCAGTACTTC	TRBV2	15	TRBJ2-7	-	once
CASSDRGRDEQFF	TGTGCCAGCAGTGATAGGGGTAGGGATGAGCAGTTCTTC	TRBV2	13	TRBJ2-1	-	-
CASSLLTSGGAGEQFF	TGTGCCAGCAGTTTATTGACTAGCGGGGGGGCCGGTGAGCAGTTCTTC	TRBV28	16	TRBJ2-1	TRBD2	-
CASSQLTGQLSYEQYF	TGTGCCAGCAGCCAACTTACGGGACAGCTATCCTACGAGCAGTACTTC	TRBV7-6	16	TRBJ2-7	TRBD1	-
CASSFSSDSPYEQYF	TGTGCCAGCAGCTTCTCCTCCGACAGTCCCTACGAGCAGTACTTC	TRBV7-9	15	TRBJ2-7	-	-
CASSLRGGSSYNEQFF	TGTGCCAGCAGCCTAAGGGGCGGAAGCTCCTACAATGAGCAGTTCTTC	TRBV16	16	TRBJ2-1	-	-
CASSERGGPFYEQYF	TGTGCCAGCAGTGAAAGGGGGGGCCCGTTTTACGAGCAGTACTTC	TRBV6-1	15	TRBJ2-7	-	-
CASSLSSAMSYNEQFF	TGTGCCAGCAGCTTATCTAGCGCAATGTCCTACAATGAGCAGTTCTTC	TRBV7-6	16	TRBJ2-1	-	-
CASSSRQGLAGELFF	TGTGCCAGCAGTTCTCGACAGGGGTTAGCCGGGGAGCTGTTTTTT	TRBV28	15	TRBJ2-2	TRBD1	-
CASSGTKSGANVLTF	TGTGCCAGCAGTGGGACAAAATCTGGGGCCAACGTCCTGACTTTC	TRBV25-1	15	TRBJ2-6	-	-
CASGLREVGQPQHF	TGTGCCAGCGGTCTCCGGGAGGTAGGTCAGCCCCAGCATTTT	TRBV3-1/TRBV3-2	14	TRBJ1-5	-	-
CASTESAVPYGYTF	TGTGCCAGTACGGAAAGCGCAGTACCCTATGGCTACACCTTC	TRBV19	14	TRBJ1-2	-	-
CATQDPLTAYEQYF	TGCGCCACCCAGGATCCGTTAACCGCATACGAGCAGTACTTC	TRBV10-2	14	TRBJ2-7	-	-
CASSQALVAGGLKNIQYF	TGTGCCAGCAGCCAAGCTCTTGTAGCGGGGGGACTCAAAAACATTCAGTACTTC	TRBV14	18	TRBJ2-4	TRBD2	-
CASSLGSSNPLHF	TGTGCCAGCAGCCTCGGGTCTTCTAATCCCCTCCACTTT	TRBV5-4	13	TRBJ1-6	-	once
CASSLVTGGKEDGYTF	TGTGCCAGCAGCTTGGTCACAGGGGGAAAAGAGGATGGCTACACCTTC	TRBV5-4	16	TRBJ1-2	TRBD1	-
CASSQDPPTNAGSPLHF	TGCGCCAGCAGCCAAGATCCCCCTACAAACGCGGGTTCACCCCTCCACTTT	TRBV4-1	17	TRBJ1-6	-	-
CASSSSSTAGTKGSPLHF	TGTGCCAGCAGCTCCAGTTCCACTGCCGGGACAAAAGGTTCACCCCTCCACTTT	TRBV27	18	TRBJ1-6	-	-
CASTPWDRNQPQHF	TGTGCCAGTACCCCGTGGGACAGAAATCAGCCCCAGCATTTT	TRBV19	14	TRBJ1-5	TRBD1	-
CASSHGQAGTNEKLFF	TGTGCCAGCAGCCACGGACAGGCGGGAACTAATGAAAAACTGTTTTTT	TRBV5-6	16	TRBJ1-4	TRBD1	-
CASTSGTSWNEQFF	TGTGCCAGCACCTCGGGGACTAGCTGGAATGAGCAGTTCTTC	TRBV2	14	TRBJ2-1	TRBD2	-
CATSRGPGGGYTF	TGTGCCACCAGCAGAGGGCCAGGGGGTGGCTACACCTTC	TRBV15	13	TRBJ1-2	TRBD1	few
CASSAGQLNYGYTF	TGTGCCAGCAGCGCGGGACAGCTTAACTATGGCTACACCTTC	TRBV9	14	TRBJ1-2	TRBD1	-
CATKGDSQGGESTNEKLFF	TGTGCCACCAAGGGGGACTCTCAGGGGGGCGAGTCAACTAATGAAAAACTGTTTTTT	TRBV10-3	19	TRBJ1-4	TRBD1	once
CASTPGFGSYNEQFF	TGTGCCAGCACCCCGGGATTTGGGTCCTACAATGAGCAGTTCTTC	TRBV27	15	TRBJ2-1	-	-
CASSNPTGGDYGYTF	TGCGCCAGCAGCAACCCGACAGGGGGGGACTATGGCTACACCTTC	TRBV4-1	15	TRBJ1-2	TRBD1	-
CASTHTGNPSYGYTF	TGTGCCAGCACCCATACCGGGAACCCCTCCTATGGCTACACCTTC	TRBV6-5	15	TRBJ1-2	-	-
CASSQQVPYSNQPQHF	TGCGCCAGCAGCCAACAGGTGCCTTATAGCAATCAGCCCCAGCATTTT	TRBV4-1	16	TRBJ1-5	-	few
CASSLLHEQGARRGYTF	TGTGCCAGCAGTCTCCTACACGAACAGGGGGCCAGGCGTGGCTACACCTTC	TRBV6-2/TRBV6-3	17	TRBJ1-2	TRBD1	-
CASSGTTWLSDGYTF	TGTGCCAGCAGCGGAACTACTTGGTTGTCTGATGGCTACACCTTC	TRBV6-5	15	TRBJ1-2	-	-
CASSPDRGRADTQYF	TGTGCCAGCTCACCAGATCGCGGGAGAGCAGATACGCAGTATTTT	TRBV18	15	TRBJ2-3	TRBD2	-
CASSLEGTGMDEQYF	TGTGCCAGCAGCTTAGAAGGGACAGGGATGGACGAGCAGTACTTC	TRBV7-9	15	TRBJ2-7	TRBD1	once
CANRGGSSYNEQFF	TGTGCCAACCGGGGGGGTAGCTCCTACAATGAGCAGTTCTTC	TRBV28	14	TRBJ2-1	TRBD2	-
CASTNPTGSQEQYF	TGTGCCAGCACCAACCCGACAGGATCTCAGGAGCAGTACTTC	TRBV7-9	14	TRBJ2-7	-	-
CASSRSGGAGWQYF	TGTGCCAGCAGCCGTAGCGGGGGGGCCGGCTGGCAGTACTTC	TRBV3-1/TRBV3-2	14	TRBJ2-7	TRBD2	-
CASSLGLAGANIQYF	TGTGCCAGCAGCTTAGGACTAGCGGGGGCAAACATTCAGTACTTC	TRBV6-2/TRBV6-3	15	TRBJ2-4	TRBD2	-
CASSLLAGGSDRNHEQYF	TGTGCCAGCAGTCTACTAGCGGGGGGATCGGATCGGAATCACGAGCAGTACTTC	TRBV6-6	18	TRBJ2-7	TRBD2	once
CASRGATYNSPLHF	TGTGCCAGCAGGGGGGCCACCTATAATTCACCCCTCCACTTT	TRBV2	14	TRBJ1-6	-	-
CASSLTESTYEQYF	TGCGCCAGCAGCTTAACGGAGAGTACCTACGAGCAGTACTTC	TRBV5-1	14	TRBJ2-7	-	-
CASSRSWGHQETQYF	TGTGCCAGCAGTCGTTCCTGGGGGCATCAAGAGACCCAGTACTTC	TRBV6-2/TRBV6-3	15	TRBJ2-5	-	-